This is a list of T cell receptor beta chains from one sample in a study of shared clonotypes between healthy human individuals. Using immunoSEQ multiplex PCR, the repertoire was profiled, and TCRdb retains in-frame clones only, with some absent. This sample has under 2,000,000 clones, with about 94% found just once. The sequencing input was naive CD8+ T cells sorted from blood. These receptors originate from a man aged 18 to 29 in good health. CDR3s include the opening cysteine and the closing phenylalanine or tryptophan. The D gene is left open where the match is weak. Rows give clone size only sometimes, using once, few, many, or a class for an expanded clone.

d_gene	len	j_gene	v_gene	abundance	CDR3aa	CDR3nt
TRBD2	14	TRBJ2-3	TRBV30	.	CAWSASGLTDTQYF	TGTGCCTGGAGTGCTAGCGGCCTCACAGATACGCAGTATTTT
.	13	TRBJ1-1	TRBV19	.	CASSMGLDGEAFF	TGTGCCAGTAGTATGGGGCTGGACGGTGAAGCTTTCTTT
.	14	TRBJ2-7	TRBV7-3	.	CASSLAGPGYEQYF	TGTGCCAGCAGCTTAGCGGGGCCGGGATACGAGCAGTACTTC
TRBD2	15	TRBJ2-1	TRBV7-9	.	CASSSGSGELNEQFF	TGTGCCAGCAGCTCTGGTAGCGGGGAATTAAATGAGCAGTTCTTC
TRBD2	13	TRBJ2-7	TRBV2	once	CASSGLADYEQYF	TGTGCCAGCAGTGGACTAGCAGACTACGAGCAGTACTTC
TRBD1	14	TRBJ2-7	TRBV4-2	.	CASSLGTVSYEQYF	TGTGCCAGCAGCCTTGGGACAGTCTCCTACGAGCAGTACTTC
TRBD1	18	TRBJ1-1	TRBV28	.	CASSPRWGDSGGSTEAFF	TGTGCCAGCAGTCCCCGGTGGGGGGACAGTGGTGGAAGCACTGAAGCTTTCTTT
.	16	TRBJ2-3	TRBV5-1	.	CASSLETGGSTDTQYF	TGCGCCAGCAGCTTGGAGACCGGGGGAAGCACAGATACGCAGTATTTT
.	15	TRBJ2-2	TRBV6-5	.	CASSYSIENTGELFF	TGTGCCAGCAGTTACTCGATCGAGAACACCGGGGAGCTGTTTTTT
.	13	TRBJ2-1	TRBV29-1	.	CSVRLGNYNEQFF	TGCAGCGTCCGTCTGGGGAACTACAATGAGCAGTTCTTC
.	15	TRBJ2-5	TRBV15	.	CATSRVEDHQETQYF	TGTGCCACCAGCAGAGTTGAAGATCATCAAGAGACCCAGTACTTC
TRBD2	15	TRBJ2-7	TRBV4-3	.	CASSWTSGTSYEQYF	TGCGCCAGCAGCTGGACTAGCGGAACTTCCTACGAGCAGTACTTC
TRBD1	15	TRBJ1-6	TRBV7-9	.	CASSATGGPLSPLHF	TGTGCCAGCAGCGCCACAGGGGGCCCGTTGTCACCCCTCCACTTT
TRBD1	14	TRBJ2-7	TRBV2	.	CASSWTGEAYEQYF	TGTGCCAGCAGCTGGACAGGGGAGGCCTACGAGCAGTACTTC
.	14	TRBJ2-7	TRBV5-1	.	CASSLGRDTYEQYF	TGCGCCAGCAGCTTGGGGCGCGACACCTACGAGCAGTACTTC
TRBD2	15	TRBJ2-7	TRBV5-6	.	CASSLSILAGEEQYF	TGTGCCAGCAGCTTGAGTATTCTAGCGGGGGAGGAGCAGTACTTC
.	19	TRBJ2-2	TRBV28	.	CASSFLIIGEVKNTGELFF	TGTGCCAGCAGTTTCTTAATAATAGGGGAGGTAAAGAACACCGGGGAGCTGTTTTTT
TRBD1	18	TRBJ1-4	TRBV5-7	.	CASSSGRINRGGKEKLFF	TGTGCCAGCAGCTCCGGACGAATTAACAGGGGAGGGAAAGAAAAACTGTTTTTT
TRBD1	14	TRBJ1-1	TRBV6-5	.	CASSGHGTVGEAFF	TGTGCCAGCAGTGGACACGGGACAGTGGGTGAAGCTTTCTTT
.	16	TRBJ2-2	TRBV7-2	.	CASSLALSRNTGELFF	TGTGCCAGCAGCTTAGCGCTTTCGCGGAACACCGGGGAGCTGTTTTTT
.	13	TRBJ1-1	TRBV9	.	CASSGGPYTEAFF	TGTGCCAGCAGCGGGGGGCCTTACACTGAAGCTTTCTTT
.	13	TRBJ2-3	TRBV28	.	CASSLIVVDTQYF	TGTGCCAGCAGTTTAATTGTTGTAGATACGCAGTATTTT
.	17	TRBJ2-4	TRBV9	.	CASSVDLSGGGENIQYF	TGTGCCAGCAGCGTAGACCTTTCGGGCGGTGGTGAAAACATTCAGTACTTC
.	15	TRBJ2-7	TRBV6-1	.	CASSEWVSSSYEQYF	TGTGCCAGCAGTGAATGGGTCAGCAGCTCCTACGAGCAGTACTTC
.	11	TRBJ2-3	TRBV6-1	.	CASSVGDTQYF	TGTGCCAGCAGTGTCGGGGATACGCAGTATTTT
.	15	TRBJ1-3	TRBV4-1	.	CASSKQESSGNTIYF	TGCGCCAGCAGCAAACAGGAGAGCTCTGGAAACACCATATATTTT
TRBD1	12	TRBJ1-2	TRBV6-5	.	CASQGANYGYTF	TGTGCCAGCCAGGGGGCGAACTATGGCTACACCTTC
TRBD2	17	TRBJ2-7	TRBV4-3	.	CASSQESGREGPYEQYF	TGCGCCAGCAGCCAAGAATCGGGGCGGGAGGGCCCCTACGAGCAGTACTTC
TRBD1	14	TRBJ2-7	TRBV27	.	CASSPDRVGYEQYF	TGTGCCAGCAGTCCGGACAGGGTGGGGTACGAGCAGTACTTC
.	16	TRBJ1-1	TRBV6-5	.	CASSYVDRSMNTEAFF	TGTGCCAGCAGTTATGTGGACAGAAGCATGAACACTGAAGCTTTCTTT
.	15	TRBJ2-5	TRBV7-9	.	CASSFASGEQETQYF	TGTGCCAGCAGCTTCGCTTCGGGGGAACAAGAGACCCAGTACTTC
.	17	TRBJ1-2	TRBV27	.	CASSLSSLGEYGYGYTF	TGTGCCAGCAGTTTATCATCCTTAGGTGAATATGGCTATGGCTACACCTTC
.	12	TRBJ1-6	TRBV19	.	CASRLYNSPLHF	TGTGCCAGTAGACTCTACAATTCACCCCTCCACTTT
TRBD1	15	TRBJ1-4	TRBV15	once	CATSRAGTANEKLFF	TGTGCCACCAGCAGAGCCGGGACAGCTAATGAAAAACTGTTTTTT
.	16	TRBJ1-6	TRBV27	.	CASSFRGVSYNSPLHF	TGTGCCAGCAGTTTTAGGGGGGTGTCCTATAATTCACCCCTCCACTTT
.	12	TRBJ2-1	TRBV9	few	CASSVGGGEQFF	TGTGCCAGCAGCGTAGGGGGCGGTGAGCAGTTCTTC
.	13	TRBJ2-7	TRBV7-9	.	CASSPREPYEQYF	TGTGCCAGCAGCCCTCGCGAACCCTACGAGCAGTACTTC
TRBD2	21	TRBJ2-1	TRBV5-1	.	CASSFGNSGHYGGVSGNEQFF	TGCGCCAGCAGCTTCGGCAATAGTGGGCACTACGGGGGGGTTTCAGGCAATGAGCAGTTCTTC
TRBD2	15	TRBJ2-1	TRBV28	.	CASSPRGGLAHEQFF	TGTGCCAGCAGTCCGCGGGGGGGCCTGGCCCATGAGCAGTTCTTC
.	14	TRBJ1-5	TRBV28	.	CASSLYFGAQPQHF	TGTGCCAGCAGTCTGTATTTCGGGGCCCAGCCCCAGCATTTT
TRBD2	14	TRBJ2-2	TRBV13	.	CASSSGLAGGELFF	TGTGCCAGCAGCTCGGGACTAGCTGGCGGGGAGCTGTTTTTT
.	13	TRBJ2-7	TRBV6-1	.	CASSEGAAWEQYF	TGTGCCAGCAGTGAAGGGGCAGCCTGGGAGCAGTACTTC
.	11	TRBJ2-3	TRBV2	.	CASSEGDRQYF	TGTGCCAGCAGTGAGGGCGATAGGCAATATTTT
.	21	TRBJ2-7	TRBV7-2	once	CASSLATDLGGWGEGSYEQYF	TGTGCCAGCAGCTTAGCGACAGATTTGGGAGGTTGGGGGGAAGGCTCCTACGAGCAGTACTTC
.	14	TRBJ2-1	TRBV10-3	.	CAISGSGPTDEQFF	TGTGCCATCAGTGGAAGCGGTCCCACCGATGAGCAGTTCTTC
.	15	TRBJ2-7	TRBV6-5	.	CASSYSGDPPYEQYF	TGTGCCAGCAGTTACTCGGGGGACCCCCCCTACGAGCAGTACTTC
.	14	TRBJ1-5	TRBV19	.	CASSIDLRGQPQHF	TGTGCCAGTAGTATTGACCTACGGGGTCAGCCCCAGCATTTT
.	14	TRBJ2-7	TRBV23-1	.	CASSQGAPSYEQYF	TGCGCCAGCAGTCAAGGGGCCCCCTCCTACGAGCAGTACTTC
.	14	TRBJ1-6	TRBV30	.	CAWSEGVGNSPLHF	TGTGCCTGGAGTGAGGGGGTAGGGAATTCACCCCTCCACTTT